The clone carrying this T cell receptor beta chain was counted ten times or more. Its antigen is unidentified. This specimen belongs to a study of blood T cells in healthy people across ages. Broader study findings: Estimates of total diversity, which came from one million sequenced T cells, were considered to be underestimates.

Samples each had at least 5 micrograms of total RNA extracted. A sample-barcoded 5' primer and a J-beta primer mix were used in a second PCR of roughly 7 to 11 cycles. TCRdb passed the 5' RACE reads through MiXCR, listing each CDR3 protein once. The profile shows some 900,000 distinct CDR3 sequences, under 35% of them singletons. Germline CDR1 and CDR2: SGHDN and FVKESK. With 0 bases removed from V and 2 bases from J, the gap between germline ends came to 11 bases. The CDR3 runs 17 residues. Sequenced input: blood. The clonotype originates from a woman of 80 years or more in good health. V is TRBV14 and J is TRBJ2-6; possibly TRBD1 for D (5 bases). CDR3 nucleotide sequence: TGTGCCAGCAGCCAAGATAAGGGGTTCACTGGGGCCAACGTCCTGACTTTC. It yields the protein CASSQDKGFTGANVLTF.